Listed here are 6 T cell receptor beta chains from one sample, sequenced in a study of cytomegalovirus exposure and HLA in healthy donors (dated by TCRdb to 2015 to 2018). Libraries were made using the immunoSEQ multiplex PCR assay. A mixture of 60 forward primers for TCR Vbeta segments and 13 reverse primers for TCR Jbeta segments was used in the multiplex PCR. What TCRdb holds here is the immuneACCESS table cut down to in-frame rearrangements. Part of the clones is not present; checked against another copy, under half of the missing clones reflect an unresolved V gene, and the others are unexplained. This sample holds 55,000 to 80,000 clones; about 77% were observed only once. The ten largest clones represent approximately 9.8% of the sample. The sequencing sample was made of PBMCs. The receptors stem from a man aged 35 to 55 in good health and CMV-seronegative.

This rearrangement joins TRBV5-6 to TRBJ1-2; D is unresolved. Germline V gives CDR1 SGHDT, CDR2 YYEEEE. V was shortened by 3 bases and J by 10 bases, with 13 bases between the two germline ends. The CDR3 sequence is 12 residues long. CDR3: CASSSNSSDYTF. As DNA, the CDR3 is TGTGCCAGCAGCTCGAACAGTAGTGACTACACCTTC.

The V gene is TRBV6-5, the J gene TRBJ2-7; 11 nucleotides align to TRBD1. The CDR3 totals 14 residues. The V segment lost 8 bases and the J segment 7 bases; nucleotides outside the gene matches: 10. The germline CDR1 and CDR2 sequences are MNHEY and SVGAGI. Here the CDR3 reads CASDGQGAKGEQYF. DNA of the CDR3: TGTGCCAGCGATGGACAGGGGGCAAAGGGGGAGCAGTACTTC.

The gene calls are TRBV7-9 and TRBJ1-2; 10 bases fit TRBD1. J gave up 6 bases and V 9 bases, and 4 bases lay outside the gene matches. This CDR3 contains 12 residues. Germline lookup yields CDR1 SEHNR and CDR2 FQNEAQ (reference sequence). CDR3 sequence: CASSGQGHGYTF. The CDR3 region has the DNA TGTGCCAGTTCGGGACAGGGGCATGGCTACACCTTC.

The V and J genes are TRBV13 and TRBJ2-2, with 7 nucleotides matching TRBD1. J lost 6 bases, V lost 6 bases, and 7 bases had no gene match. Germline V gene sequence: CDR1 PRHDT, CDR2 FYEKMQ (reference sequence). The CDR3 has 14 amino acids. This chain's CDR3 is CASRRQGSAGELFF. DNA of the CDR3: TGTGCCAGCAGAAGACAGGGCAGCGCCGGGGAGCTGTTTTTT. Complete variable domain (other parts from reference TRBV13 and TRBJ2-2): AAGVIQSPRHLIKEKRETATLKCYPIPRHDTVYWYQQGPGQDPQFLISFYEKMQSDKGSIPDRFSAQQFSDYHSELNMSSLELGDSALYFCASRRQGSAGELFFGEGSRLTVL.

The rearrangement joins TRBV4-1 to TRBJ1-6; the D is unclear. CDR3 length equals 14 residues. With 10 bases removed from V and 2 bases from J, the gap between germline ends came to 12 bases. CDR1 is MGHRA, CDR2 YSYEKL, per germline. CDR3 DNA sequence: TGCGCCAACGAGCCCCTTACCTATAATTCACCCCTCCACTTT. This encodes CANEPLTYNSPLHF.

This clone was seen a single time. This chain links TRBV11-2 with TRBJ2-7, with TRBD2 identical over 12 bases. Germline values: CDR1 SGHAT, CDR2 FQNNGV. This CDR3 is built from 13 residues. V dropped 5 bases and J dropped 6; count of bases not matched to a gene: 2. The CDR3 protein is CASSLGLAGEQYF. The CDR3 nucleotides are TGTGCCAGCAGCCTGGGACTAGCGGGCGAGCAGTACTTC.